What follows describes a single T cell receptor beta chain. Its antigen is not known. These data are taken from a study of shared clonotypes between healthy human individuals. Unsorted samples relied on around 100 million PBMCs, which served as the source of genomic DNA. Study-wide results and caveats: The genetic and exposure-history diversity represented was limited by few donors.

The germline V gene encodes CDR1 KGHSH and CDR2 LQKENI. Trimming took 4 bases from V and 0 from J, leaving 10 bases between them. The CDR3 is 15 residues long. Sequencing was at deep level. Method: immunoSEQ multiplex PCR; TCRdb's copy keeps in-frame clones and lacks some. The sample has about 470,000 clones, roughly 80% seen once. Specimen: PBMCs. The chain joins TRBV18 to TRBJ1-3, with a tentative D call TRBD1 (5 bases). This clonotype was sampled from a woman in her thirties or forties in good health. Some clones in this sample may be carry-over from other donors' samples. The CDR3 region has the DNA TGTGCCAGCTCACTCTCAGGGACCTCTGGAAACACCATATATTTT. Residues: CASSLSGTSGNTIYF.